What follows describes a single TCR beta chain. Its matching antigen is unknown. V shed 6 bases, J shed 2 bases, and the junction held 8 bases outside the gene matches. This CDR3 region has 15 residues. Germline V gene sequence: CDR1 WNHNN, CDR2 SYGVQD (reference sequence). Methods used by the authors: Filtering differed, since immunoSEQ gave only junction sequences and no quality scores. Clones were sequenced by immunoSEQ multiplex PCR, and TCRdb holds only the in-frame ones, with some missing. V and J calls and clone size are those listed in that table; D and trimming were worked out from the DNA. The table lists about 580,000 clones, roughly 98% of them singletons. The data belong to a study of shared clonotypes between healthy human individuals. As for the study in general: The people who gave samples were two women and three men aged 18 to 49.

The naive CD8 population came from CD45RO-negative cells selected for CCR7, without terminally differentiated effector memory CD45RA+ cells. Study-wide findings and caveats: Lower generation probabilities were found for non-shared clonotypes than for those shared by all four donors. Naive subsets tended to show greater estimated richness than memory subsets.

Sequenced input: naive CD8+ T cells sorted from blood. The receptor was isolated from a man aged 25-40 years in good health. The genes are TRBV10-1 and TRBJ2-5; 8 nucleotides align to TRBD1. Written as DNA, the CDR3 is TGCGCCAGCAGCCCGGGCAGGGGGCGACAAGAGACCCAGTACTTC. It codes for CASSPGRGRQETQYF.